Given below is one TCR beta chain in context. As yet, its antigen is unknown. The read terminates 3 residues before the CDR3 end, so the remaining end is supplied by the germline J gene. This sample is drawn from a study of T cells in women clearing cervical HPV infection. Study at large: For cases, blood was sampled a median approximately 150 days after lesion detection, interquartile range roughly 80 to 200 days. Only a few women had HLA typing results available.

TCR beta CDR3 amplified by multiplex PCR from approximately 1,100 ng genomic DNA. This table comes from immunoSEQ multiplex PCR, and its TCRdb copy is limited to in-frame clones, with some not included. In total, the table holds tens of thousands of clones. CDR3 size: 14 residues. V was clipped by 2 bases and J by 2 bases, with 9 bases between them. Germline loops: CDR1 SEHNR, CDR2 FQNEAQ (reference sequence). General study results and limits: Cases carried less TRBV6-7 than controls: approximately 0.1% versus 0.16%.

This TCR came from a woman between 18 and 69 years old with a cervical HPV16 infection that either progressed to CIN3+ or cleared (not recorded which). V usage is TRBV7-9 and J usage is TRBJ1-1; maybe TRBD1 (5 bases). Sequences were obtained from blood buffy coat. Incomplete CDR3 DNA: TGTGCCAGCAGCTTACGGGGGACTAACACTGAA. Translation gives CASSLRGTNTE. The whole CDR3 reads CASSLRGTNTEAFF.